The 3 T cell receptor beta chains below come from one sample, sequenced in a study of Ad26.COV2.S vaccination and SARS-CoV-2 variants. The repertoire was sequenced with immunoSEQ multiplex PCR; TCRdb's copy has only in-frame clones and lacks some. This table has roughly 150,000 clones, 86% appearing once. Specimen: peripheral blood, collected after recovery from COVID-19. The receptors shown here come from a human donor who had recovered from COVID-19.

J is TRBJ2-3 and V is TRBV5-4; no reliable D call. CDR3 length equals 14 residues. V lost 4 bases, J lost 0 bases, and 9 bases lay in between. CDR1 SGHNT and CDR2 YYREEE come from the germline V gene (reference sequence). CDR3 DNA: TGTGCCAGCAGCAGCCCAGGCAGCACAGATACGCAGTATTTT. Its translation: CASSSPGSTDTQYF.

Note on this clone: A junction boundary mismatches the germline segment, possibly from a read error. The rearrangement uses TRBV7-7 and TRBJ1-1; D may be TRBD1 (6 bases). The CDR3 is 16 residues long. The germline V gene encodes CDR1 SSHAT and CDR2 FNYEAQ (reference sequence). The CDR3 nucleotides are TGTGCTAGCAGCTTAACAGAAGGGAGGGGGGACACTGAAGCTTTCTTT. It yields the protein CASSLTEGRGDTEAFF.

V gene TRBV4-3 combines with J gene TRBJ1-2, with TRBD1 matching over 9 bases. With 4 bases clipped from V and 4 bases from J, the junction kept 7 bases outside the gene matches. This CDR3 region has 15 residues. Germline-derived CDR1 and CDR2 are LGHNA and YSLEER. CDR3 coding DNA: TGCGCCAGCAGCCCCGCCGGACAGGGGACCTATGGCTACACCTTC. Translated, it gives CASSPAGQGTYGYTF.